Described below is a single T cell receptor (beta chain) sequence and its context. The antigen remains unidentified. The CDR3 consists of 15 residues. Per the germline V gene, CDR1 is SGHTA and CDR2 is FQGNSA. V dropped 5 bases and J dropped 0 bases, with 8 bases sitting between them. A split of CD4+ cells into CD45RA+ naive and CD45RA-negative memory subsets was performed. This entry belongs to a study of shared clonotypes between healthy human individuals. Turning to the study itself: Each donor's CD8 memory used one plate, CD8 naive two, each CD4 subset three. Study-level findings and limits: Across subsets, estimated richness was generally greater for naive than for memory populations.

Original analysis: ImmunoSEQ only sent back junction sequences with no quality scores, so filtering was done differently. Profiled with immunoSEQ multiplex PCR; TCRdb holds only in-frame clones, not every one. V, J and clone size are those of that table, while D and trimming were read from the DNA. The profile shows approximately 2.5 million clones, 90% to 95% of them singletons. Sample: naive CD4+ T cells from PBMCs. Subset: CD45RA+ positively selected. The receptor was derived from a man aged 18 to 30 in good health. Some clones in this sample may be carry-over from other donors' samples. This sequence joins TRBV7-2 and TRBJ2-6, with D uncertain. The CDR3 loop reads CASSPRPSGANVLTF. CDR3 in DNA: TGTGCCAGCAGCCCACGGCCCTCTGGGGCCAACGTCCTGACTTTC.